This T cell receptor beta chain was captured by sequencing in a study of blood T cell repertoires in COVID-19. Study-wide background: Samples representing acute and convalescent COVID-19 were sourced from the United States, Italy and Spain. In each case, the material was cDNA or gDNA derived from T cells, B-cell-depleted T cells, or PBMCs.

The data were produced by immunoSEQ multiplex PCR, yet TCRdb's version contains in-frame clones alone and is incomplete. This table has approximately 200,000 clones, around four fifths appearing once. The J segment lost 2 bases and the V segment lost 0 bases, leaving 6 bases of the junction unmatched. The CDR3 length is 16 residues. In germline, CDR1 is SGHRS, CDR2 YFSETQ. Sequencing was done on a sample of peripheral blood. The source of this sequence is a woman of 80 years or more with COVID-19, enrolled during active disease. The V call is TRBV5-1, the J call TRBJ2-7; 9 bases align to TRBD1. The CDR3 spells CASSLDPQGATYEQYF. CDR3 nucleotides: TGCGCCAGCAGCTTGGACCCACAGGGGGCAACCTACGAGCAGTACTTC.